The 27 T cell receptor beta chains listed next were all sequenced from one sample in a study of shared clonotypes between healthy human individuals. Only in-frame clones appear in the TCRdb table, and some are missing; sequencing was by immunoSEQ multiplex PCR. This sample has 850,000 to 1,100,000 clones, with about 80% found just once. The sample taken for sequencing was memory CD4+ T cells from PBMCs. Subset specified: CD45RA-negative fraction. The source is a man aged 18 to 30 in good health. Some clones in this sample may be carry-over from other donors' samples.

The chain couples TRBV15 to TRBJ1-2; 7 bases line up with TRBD1. The V segment lost 2 bases and the J segment 5 bases; nucleotides outside the gene matches: 8. CDR1 is LNHNV and CDR2 is YYDKDF in the germline V gene (reference sequence). CDR3 length: 15 residues. The CDR3 DNA reads as TGTGCCACCAGCAGACCCGAGGGGACAGCGTATGGCTACACCTTC. Translating gives CATSRPEGTAYGYTF.

The V gene is TRBV2, the J gene TRBJ2-3; D remains ambiguous. Trimming shortened V by 8 bases and J by 1 base, and 10 bases separated the two germline ends. Germline CDR1 and CDR2: SNHLY and FYNNEI. The CDR3 spans 13 residues. The CDR3 here is CASGSPGTDTQYF. The CDR3 DNA reads as TGTGCCAGCGGGTCGCCAGGCACAGATACGCAGTATTTT. The full variable domain, completed using reference TRBV2 and TRBJ2-3, is EPEVTQTPSHQVTQMGQEVILRCVPISNHLYFYWYRQILGQKVEFLVSFYNNEISEKSEIFDDQFSVERPDGSNFTLKIRSTKLEDSAMYFCASGSPGTDTQYFGPGTRLTVL.

This sequence joins TRBV6-4 and TRBJ1-4, with no clear D. The CDR3 sequence is 13 residues long. V was trimmed by 2 bases and J by 7 bases, leaving 8 bases between them. Germline CDR1 MRHNA, CDR2 SNTAGT. This CDR3 is CASSDREGEKLFF. The CDR3 DNA reads as TGTGCCAGCAGTGACAGGGAGGGTGAAAAACTGTTTTTT.

As DNA, the CDR3 is TGTGCCAGCAGTCCAAGGGGACAGGAGTCAACCTACGAGCAGTACTTC. Its translation: CASSPRGQESTYEQYF. J is TRBJ2-7 and V is TRBV28; 8 positions agree with TRBD1. V shed 5 bases and J 2 bases; nucleotides not matched to a gene: 11. In germline, CDR1 is MDHEN, CDR2 SYDVKM. This CDR3 contains 16 residues.

The chain joins TRBV11-2 to TRBJ2-1; tentatively, D is TRBD1 (5 bases). The CDR3 extends over 16 amino acids. Germline V gene sequence: CDR1 SGHAT, CDR2 FQNNGV. V gave up 5 bases and J gave up 0 bases, with 14 bases separating them. CDR3 coding DNA: TGTGCCAGCAGCCACCGGAGCGACAGCTCCTACAATGAGCAGTTCTTC. The encoded protein is CASSHRSDSSYNEQFF. Supplemented by reference TRBV11-2 and TRBJ2-1, the full variable domain reads EAGVAQSPRYKIIEKRQSVAFWCNPISGHATLYWYQQILGQGPKLLIQFQNNGVVDDSQLPKDRFSAERLKGVDSTLKIQPAKLEDSAVYLCASSHRSDSSYNEQFFGPGTRLTVL.

The DNA of the CDR3 is TGTGCCAGCAGTCCCTCTCTAACCTCAGGGGGCAATGAGCAGTTCTTC. It specifies CASSPSLTSGGNEQFF. The gene calls are TRBV28 and TRBJ2-1, with TRBD1 identical over 7 bases. CDR1 is MDHEN and CDR2 is SYDVKM in the germline V gene. This CDR3 has 16 residues. V lost 5 bases, J lost 6 bases, and 13 bases stayed unmatched.

This clone was recorded many times. The chain links TRBV7-6 to TRBJ1-3; the D gene is possibly TRBD1 (5 bases). Trimming stripped 5 bases from V and 0 bases from J, with 14 bases between. The CDR3 totals 16 residues. The germline V gene has CDR1 SGHVS and CDR2 FNYEAQ. The CDR3 DNA reads as TGTGCCAGCAGCCGCCCCGGGGGAAGCTCTGGAAACACCATATATTTT. Translation: CASSRPGGSSGNTIYF.

The chain employs TRBV30 and TRBJ1-2, with D tentatively TRBD1 (6 bases). Germline V CDR1 and CDR2: GTSNPN, SVGIG (reference sequence). This CDR3 spans 17 amino acids. V lost 6 bases to trimming and J lost 8 bases, with 31 bases between them. CDR3 loop: CACKLIRAGVGEIGYTF. In DNA form, the CDR3 reads TGTGCCTGCAAACTTATCCGGGCAGGGGTGGGTGAAATAGGCTACACCTTC.

This clone has a count of ten or more. The genes are TRBV7-9 and TRBJ2-1; perhaps TRBD1 as D (6 bases). Germline loops: CDR1 SEHNR, CDR2 FQNEAQ (reference sequence). The CDR3 is 13 residues long. Trimming shortened V by 0 bases and J by 7 bases, and 7 bases separated the two germline ends. The CDR3 bases are TGTGCCAGCAGCTTAGCGGACAGTAATGAGCAGTTCTTC. Translation gives CASSLADSNEQFF.

The V call is TRBV2, the J call TRBJ1-2; 9 positions agree with TRBD1. V lost 7 bases and J lost 8; bases outside the gene matches: 5. Germline V gene lookup returns CDR1 SNHLY and CDR2 FYNNEI. This CDR3 is 12 amino acids long. CDR3: CASNGQGPGYTF. As DNA, the CDR3 is TGTGCCAGCAACGGACAGGGGCCGGGCTACACCTTC.

The chain's CDR3 is CASSVTGSAGELFF. The CDR3 DNA sequence: TGTGCCAGCAGCGTGACCGGCTCCGCCGGGGAGCTGTTTTTT. V and J are TRBV5-6 and TRBJ2-2, with D hard to call. V was shortened by 4 bases and J by 6 bases, with 13 bases between the two germline ends. Germline loops: CDR1 SGHDT, CDR2 YYEEEE. This CDR3 is built from 14 residues. Drawing the rest from reference TRBV5-6 and TRBJ2-2, the complete variable domain is DAGVTQSPTHLIKTRGQQVTLRCSPKSGHDTVSWYQQALGQGPQFIFQYYEEEERQRGNFPDRFSGHQFPNYSSELNVNALLLGDSALYLCASSVTGSAGELFFGEGSRLTVL.

The chain is built from TRBV7-8 and TRBJ1-3; D is perhaps TRBD1 (6 bases). CDR1 SGHVS and CDR2 FQNEAQ come from the germline V gene. Trimming took off 5 bases at V and 1 base at J, with 18 bases between the two ends. The CDR3 covers 17 residues. The chain's CDR3 is CASSTRAGAGSGNTIYF. The CDR3 DNA reads TGTGCCAGCAGCACGAGAGCGGGGGCAGGGTCTGGAAACACCATATATTTT.

The V gene is TRBV4-2, the J gene TRBJ2-1, with TRBD2 matching over 7 bases. Germline assignment: CDR1 LGHNA and CDR2 YNFKEQ. The trim removed 0 bases at V and 9 bases at J, leaving 14 bases unmatched. CDR3 length equals 17 residues. The CDR3 spells CASSQEGWEGQGGEQFF. DNA of the CDR3: TGTGCCAGCAGCCAAGAGGGGTGGGAGGGCCAAGGAGGTGAGCAGTTCTTC.

This chain joins TRBV6-1 and TRBJ2-3, with 13 bases aligning to TRBD2. CDR1 is MNHNS, CDR2 SASEGT, per germline. Losses at the gene ends were 4 bases for V and 8 bases for J; bases not matched to a gene: 9. The CDR3 extends over 16 amino acids. CDR3 coding DNA: TGTGCCAGCAGTGTACAACTAGCGGGAGGGTCGGCTACGCAGTATTTT. Translating gives CASSVQLAGGSATQYF.

This clone was seen a few times. This chain connects TRBV28 to TRBJ1-1; D is perhaps TRBD1 (5 bases). This CDR3 contains 14 residues. Trimming removed 9 bases from V and 4 bases from J, with 18 bases in between. Per the germline V gene, CDR1 is MDHEN and CDR2 is SYDVKM. The CDR3 DNA reads TGTGCCAGTCCGCCAGTCACAGGCGGCACTGAAGCTTTCTTT. Translation gives CASPPVTGGTEAFF.

Notes on this clone: The same CDR3 is also encoded by other DNA sequences in this sample. V usage is TRBV9 and J usage is TRBJ1-5; D gene uncertain. The CDR3 extends over 15 amino acids. Germline-derived CDR1 and CDR2 are SGDLS and YYNGEE. The V and J ends lost 0 bases and 0 bases respectively, with 7 bases between them. The CDR3 is CASSVEGNSNQPQHF. Written as DNA, the CDR3 is TGTGCCAGCAGCGTAGAAGGTAATAGCAATCAGCCCCAGCATTTT. The full variable domain, its missing parts supplied by reference TRBV9 and TRBJ1-5, is DSGVTQTPKHLITATGQRVTLRCSPRSGDLSVYWYQQSLDQGLQFLIQYYNGEERAKGNILERFSAQQFPDLHSELNLSSLELGDSALYFCASSVEGNSNQPQHFGDGTRLSIL.

The chain joins TRBV18 to TRBJ2-7; 8 nucleotides align to TRBD1. This CDR3 is built from 15 residues. CDR1 KGHSH and CDR2 LQKENI come from the germline V gene. V shed 3 bases, J shed 2 bases, and the junction held 6 bases outside the gene matches. The DNA for the CDR3 is TGTGCCAGCTCACCTAGGGACAGGATGGCCTACGAGCAGTACTTC. Translating it yields CASSPRDRMAYEQYF.

The chain links TRBV29-1 to TRBJ2-7, with TRBD1 as a possible D gene (6 bases). This CDR3 spans 14 amino acids. Trimming left V 7 bases short and J 2 bases short, with 18 bases between. Germline values: CDR1 SQVTM, CDR2 ANQGSEA. CDR3 amino acids: CSAKLTGLAYEQYF. CDR3 in DNA: TGCAGCGCCAAACTGACAGGACTCGCCTACGAGCAGTACTTC.

This clone was seen once. The chain has TRBV5-6 and TRBJ1-2, with D tentatively TRBD1 (5 bases). In germline, CDR1 is SGHDT, CDR2 YYEEEE. This CDR3 spans 15 amino acids. V was cut by 4 bases and J by 5 bases, with 18 bases left in between. The CDR3 reads CASSPKTRDWYGYTF. DNA of the CDR3: TGTGCCAGCAGCCCTAAAACCAGGGACTGGTATGGCTACACCTTC.

The gene calls are TRBV18 and TRBJ2-7; 10 bases align to TRBD1. Germline V lookup: CDR1 KGHSH, CDR2 LQKENI. This CDR3 spans 16 amino acids. Trimming at V came to 6 bases and at J to 2 bases, leaving 10 bases not matched to a gene. CDR3 in DNA: TGTGCCAGCTCCTCATTACCGGGACAGGGGACCTACGAGCAGTACTTC. Its protein product is CASSSLPGQGTYEQYF. The variable domain in full, completed from reference TRBV18 and TRBJ2-7, reads NAGVMQNPRHLVRRRGQEARLRCSPMKGHSHVYWYRQLPEEGLKFMVYLQKENIIDESGMPKERFSAEFPKEGPSILRIQQVVRGDSAAYFCASSSLPGQGTYEQYFGPGTRLTVT.

V gene TRBV5-1 combines with J gene TRBJ1-2, with a weak D call TRBD1 (5 bases). V shed 4 bases and J shed 7 bases, with 14 bases lying between them. The CDR3 has 13 amino acids. CDR1 and CDR2 from the germline V gene are SGHRS and YFSETQ. CDR3 sequence (DNA): TGCGCCAGCAGCCCCGGATGGGGGTCTGGCTACACCTTC. Protein sequence: CASSPGWGSGYTF.

The rearrangement joins TRBV28 to TRBJ2-2, with TRBD1 matching over 10 bases. The CDR3 has 17 amino acids. Germline loops: CDR1 MDHEN, CDR2 SYDVKM. V was pared by 5 bases and J by 6 bases, with 12 bases of the junction left unmatched. This chain's CDR3 is CASSPHTGQGVAGELFF. CDR3 nucleotides: TGTGCCAGCAGTCCCCACACAGGACAGGGGGTAGCCGGGGAGCTGTTTTTT.

This clone came up many times. The rearrangement joins TRBV15 to TRBJ2-4; a possible D gene is TRBD2 (7 bases). Germline V gene data show CDR1 as LNHNV and CDR2 as YYDKDF (reference sequence). With 5 bases removed from V and 7 bases from J, the gap between germline ends came to 18 bases. This CDR3 comprises 15 residues. This CDR3 is CATSGRREGGNIQYF. DNA for the CDR3: TGTGCCACCAGCGGGAGACGTGAGGGGGGGAACATTCAGTACTTC.

The V call is TRBV7-2, the J call TRBJ2-7; TRBD2 agrees at 11 bases. Germline lookup yields CDR1 SGHTA and CDR2 FQGNSA. The CDR3 is made up of 15 amino acids. The V segment lost 5 bases and the J segment 4 bases; nucleotides outside the gene matches: 7. CDR3 sequence reads: CASSTTSGRQYEQYF. The CDR3 nucleotides are TGTGCCAGCAGCACAACTAGCGGGAGACAGTACGAGCAGTACTTC.

The chain couples TRBV5-1 to TRBJ1-4; the D gene is possibly TRBD1 (5 bases). The V and J ends lost 0 bases and 4 bases respectively, with 10 bases between them. The germline CDR1 and CDR2 sequences are SGHRS and YFSETQ. The CDR3 runs 15 residues. The CDR3 DNA reads as TGCGCCAGCAGCTTGGACAGGAGAAATAATGAAAAACTGTTTTTT. Residues: CASSLDRRNNEKLFF.

Here the CDR3 reads CASSENTEAFF. DNA for the CDR3: TGTGCCAGCAGTGAAAACACTGAAGCTTTCTTT. This sequence joins TRBV6-1 and TRBJ1-1; the D is unclear. This CDR3 contains 11 residues. The germline gives CDR1 MNHNS, CDR2 SASEGT. V was trimmed by 2 bases and J by 2 bases, leaving 0 bases between them.

The chain is built from TRBV6-6 and TRBJ2-5; D uncertain. Germline CDR1 reads MNHNY; CDR2 reads SVGAGI (reference sequence). This CDR3 has 13 residues. Trimming pared 4 bases from V and 0 bases from J, leaving 6 bases between. CDR3 coding DNA: TGTGCCAGCAGTTCCCAGCACCAAGAGACCCAGTACTTC. Protein sequence: CASSSQHQETQYF.